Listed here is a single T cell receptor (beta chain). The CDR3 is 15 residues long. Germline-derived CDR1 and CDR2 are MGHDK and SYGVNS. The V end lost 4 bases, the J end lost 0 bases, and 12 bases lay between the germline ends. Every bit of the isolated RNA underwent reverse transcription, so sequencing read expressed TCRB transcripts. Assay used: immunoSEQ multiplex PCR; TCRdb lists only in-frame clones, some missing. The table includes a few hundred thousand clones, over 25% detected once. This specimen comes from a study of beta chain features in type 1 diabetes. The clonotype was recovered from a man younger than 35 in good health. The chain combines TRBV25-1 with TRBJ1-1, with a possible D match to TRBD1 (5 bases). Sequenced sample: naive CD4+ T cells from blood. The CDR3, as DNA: TGTGCCAGCAGTGCCACAGGCCTCATGAACACTGAAGCTTTCTTT. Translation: CASSATGLMNTEAFF.